The source of this T cell receptor beta chain is a study of blood T cell repertoires in COVID-19. V was shortened by 2 bases and J by 3 bases, with 14 bases between the two germline ends. CDR3 length equals 16 residues. Germline V gene data show CDR1 as MNHEY and CDR2 as SMNVEV (reference sequence). Profiled with immunoSEQ multiplex PCR; TCRdb holds only in-frame clones, not every one. The data contain about 350,000 clones, 90% to 95% of them seen just once; the ten biggest clones take up roughly 3.4%. The chain joins TRBV27 to TRBJ1-5; the D is unclear. Sequences were obtained from peripheral blood. The receptor was derived from a woman aged 18-29 years who had recovered from COVID-19. The CDR3 bases are TGTGCCAGCAGTTTAATCTTCGGGGAGACCAATCAGCCCCAGCATTTT. Its protein is CASSLIFGETNQPQHF.